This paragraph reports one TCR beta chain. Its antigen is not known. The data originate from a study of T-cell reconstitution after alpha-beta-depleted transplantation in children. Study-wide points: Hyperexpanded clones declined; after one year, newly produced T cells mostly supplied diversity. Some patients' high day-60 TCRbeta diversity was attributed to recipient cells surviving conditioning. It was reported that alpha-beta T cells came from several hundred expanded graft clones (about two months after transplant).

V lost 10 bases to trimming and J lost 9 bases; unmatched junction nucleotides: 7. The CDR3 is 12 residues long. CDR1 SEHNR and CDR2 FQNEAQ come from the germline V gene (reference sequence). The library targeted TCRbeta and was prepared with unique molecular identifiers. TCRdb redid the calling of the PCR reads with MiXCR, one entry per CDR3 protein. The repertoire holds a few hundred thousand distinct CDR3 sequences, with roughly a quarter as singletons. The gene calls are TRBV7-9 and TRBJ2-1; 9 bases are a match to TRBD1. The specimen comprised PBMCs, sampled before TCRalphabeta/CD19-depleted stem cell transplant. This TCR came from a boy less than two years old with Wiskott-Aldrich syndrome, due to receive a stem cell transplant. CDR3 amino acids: CAIRTGDTEQFF. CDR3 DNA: TGTGCCATAAGGACAGGGGACACTGAGCAGTTCTTC.